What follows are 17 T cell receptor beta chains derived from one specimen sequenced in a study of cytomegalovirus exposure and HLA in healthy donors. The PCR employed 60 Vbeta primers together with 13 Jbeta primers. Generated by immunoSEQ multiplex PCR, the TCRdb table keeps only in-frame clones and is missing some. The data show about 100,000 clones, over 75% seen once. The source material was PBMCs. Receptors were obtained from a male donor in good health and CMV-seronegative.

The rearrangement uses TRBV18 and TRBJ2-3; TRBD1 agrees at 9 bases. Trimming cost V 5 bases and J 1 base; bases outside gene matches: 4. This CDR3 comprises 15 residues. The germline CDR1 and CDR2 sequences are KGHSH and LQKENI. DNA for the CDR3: TGTGCCAGCTCATATAGGACAGGGGGCACAGATACGCAGTATTTT. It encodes CASSYRTGGTDTQYF. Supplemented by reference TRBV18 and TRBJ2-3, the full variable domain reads NAGVMQNPRHLVRRRGQEARLRCSPMKGHSHVYWYRQLPEEGLKFMVYLQKENIIDESGMPKERFSAEFPKEGPSILRIQQVVRGDSAAYFCASSYRTGGTDTQYFGPGTRLTVL.

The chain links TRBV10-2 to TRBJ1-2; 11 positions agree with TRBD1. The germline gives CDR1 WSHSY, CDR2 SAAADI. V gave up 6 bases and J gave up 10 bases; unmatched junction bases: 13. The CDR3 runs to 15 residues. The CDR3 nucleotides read TGCGCCAGCAGCTTAACCCCCGGGACAGGGGGAGACTACACCTTC. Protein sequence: CASSLTPGTGGDYTF.

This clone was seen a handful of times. The CDR3 sequence: CASSSSGRAGEQYF. For the CDR3, the DNA is TGTGCCAGCAGCTCTAGCGGGAGGGCCGGCGAGCAGTACTTC. The J gene is TRBJ2-5, the V gene TRBV7-9, with 12 positions matching TRBD2. With the DNA end fitting TRBJ2-7 better, the J assignment may be wrong. The CDR3 is 14 amino acids. Germline assignment: CDR1 SEHNR and CDR2 FQNEAQ (reference sequence).

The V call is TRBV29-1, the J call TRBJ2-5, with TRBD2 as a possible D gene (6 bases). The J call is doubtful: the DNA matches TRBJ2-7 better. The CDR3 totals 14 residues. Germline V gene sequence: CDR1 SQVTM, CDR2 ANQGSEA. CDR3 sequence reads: CSVDPGTGAYEQYF. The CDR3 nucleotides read TGCAGCGTAGACCCCGGGACGGGAGCCTACGAGCAGTACTTC.

The CDR3 loop reads CASSFGRLAPYEQYF. The CDR3 DNA is TGTGCCAGCAGTTTCGGGAGACTTGCCCCCTACGAGCAGTACTTC. The chain carries TRBV28 and TRBJ2-7, with D possibly TRBD2 on 6 matching bases. V was cut by 3 bases and J by 2 bases, with 14 bases left in between. Germline V CDR1 and CDR2: MDHEN, SYDVKM. The CDR3 length is 15 residues.

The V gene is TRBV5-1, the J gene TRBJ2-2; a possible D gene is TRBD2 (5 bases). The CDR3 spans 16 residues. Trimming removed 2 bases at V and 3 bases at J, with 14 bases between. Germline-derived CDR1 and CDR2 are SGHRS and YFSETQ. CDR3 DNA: TGCGCCAGCAGCTTTGGGAGTTCGGTGGACACCGGGGAGCTGTTTTTT. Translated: CASSFGSSVDTGELFF. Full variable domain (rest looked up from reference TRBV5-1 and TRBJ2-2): KAGVTQTPRYLIKTRGQQVTLSCSPISGHRSVSWYQQTPGQGLQFLFEYFSETQRNKGNFPGRFSGRQFSNSRSEMNVSTLELGDSALYLCASSFGSSVDTGELFFGEGSRLTVL.

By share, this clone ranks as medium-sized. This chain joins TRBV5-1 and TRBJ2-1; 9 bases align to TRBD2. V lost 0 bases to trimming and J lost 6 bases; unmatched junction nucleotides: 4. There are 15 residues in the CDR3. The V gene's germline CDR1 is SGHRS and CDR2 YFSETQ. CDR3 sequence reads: CASSLGLAVTNEQFF. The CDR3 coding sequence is TGCGCCAGCAGCTTGGGACTAGCGGTTACCAATGAGCAGTTCTTC. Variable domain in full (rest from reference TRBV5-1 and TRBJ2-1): KAGVTQTPRYLIKTRGQQVTLSCSPISGHRSVSWYQQTPGQGLQFLFEYFSETQRNKGNFPGRFSGRQFSNSRSEMNVSTLELGDSALYLCASSLGLAVTNEQFFGPGTRLTVL.

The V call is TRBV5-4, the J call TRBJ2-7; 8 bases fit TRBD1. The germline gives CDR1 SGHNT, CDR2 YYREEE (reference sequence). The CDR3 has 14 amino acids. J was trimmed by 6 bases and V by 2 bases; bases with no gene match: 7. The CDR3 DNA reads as TGTGCCAGCAGCTTAACAGGGGGTGTCGCCGAGCAGTACTTC. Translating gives CASSLTGGVAEQYF.

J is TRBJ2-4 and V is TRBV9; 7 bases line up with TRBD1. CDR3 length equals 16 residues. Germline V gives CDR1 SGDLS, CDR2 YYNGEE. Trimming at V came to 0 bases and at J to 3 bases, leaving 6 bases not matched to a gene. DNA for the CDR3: TGTGCCAGCAGCGTAGATCCAAGGACAGGCAAAAACATTCAGTACTTC. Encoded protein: CASSVDPRTGKNIQYF.

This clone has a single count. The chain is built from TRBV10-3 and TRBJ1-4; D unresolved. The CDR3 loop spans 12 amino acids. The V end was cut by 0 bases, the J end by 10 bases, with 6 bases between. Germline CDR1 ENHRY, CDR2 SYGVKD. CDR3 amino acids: CAISESEGKLFF. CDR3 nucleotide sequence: TGTGCCATCAGTGAGTCGGAGGGAAAACTGTTTTTT.

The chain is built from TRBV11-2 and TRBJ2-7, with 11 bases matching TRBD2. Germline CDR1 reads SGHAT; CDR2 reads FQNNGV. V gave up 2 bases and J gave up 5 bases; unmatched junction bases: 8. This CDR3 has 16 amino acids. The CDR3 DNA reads TGTGCCAGCAGCTTAATAGCGGGAGGGCCTTGGGACGAGCAGTACTTC. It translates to CASSLIAGGPWDEQYF.

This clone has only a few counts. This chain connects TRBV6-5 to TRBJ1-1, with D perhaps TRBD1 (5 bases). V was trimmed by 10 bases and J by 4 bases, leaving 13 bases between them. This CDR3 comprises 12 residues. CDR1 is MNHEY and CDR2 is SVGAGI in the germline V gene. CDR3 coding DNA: TGTGCCACTCAGGGTCCCAGCACTGAAGCTTTCTTT. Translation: CATQGPSTEAFF.

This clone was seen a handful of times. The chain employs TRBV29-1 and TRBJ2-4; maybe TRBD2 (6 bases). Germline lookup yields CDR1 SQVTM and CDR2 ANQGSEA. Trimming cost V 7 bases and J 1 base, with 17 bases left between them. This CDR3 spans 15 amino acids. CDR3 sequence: CSGREREEAKNIQYF. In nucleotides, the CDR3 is TGCAGCGGGAGGGAGAGGGAGGAGGCCAAAAACATTCAGTACTTC.

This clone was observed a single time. The CDR3 DNA is TGCGCCAGCAGTGAGTCGAGGCGGCCGAACACTGAAGCTTTCTTT. Protein: CASSESRRPNTEAFF. The rearrangement uses TRBV10-1 and TRBJ1-1; D call uncertain. The V gene's germline CDR1 is WNHNN and CDR2 SYGVQD (reference sequence). CDR3 size: 15 residues. The germline V and J ends were trimmed by 0 bases and 1 base, with 9 bases remaining between them.

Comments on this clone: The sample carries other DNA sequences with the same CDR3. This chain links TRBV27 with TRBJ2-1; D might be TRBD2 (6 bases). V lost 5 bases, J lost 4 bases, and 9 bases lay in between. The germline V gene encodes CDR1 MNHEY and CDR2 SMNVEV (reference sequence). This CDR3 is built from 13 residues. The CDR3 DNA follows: TGTGCCAGCAGTCTTGGACTATACAATGAGCAGTTCTTC. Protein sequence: CASSLGLYNEQFF.

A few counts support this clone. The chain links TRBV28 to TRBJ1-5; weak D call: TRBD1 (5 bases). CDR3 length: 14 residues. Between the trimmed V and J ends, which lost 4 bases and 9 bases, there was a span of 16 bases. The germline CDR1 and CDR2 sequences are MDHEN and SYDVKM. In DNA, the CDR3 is TGTGCCAGCAGTTCACCATCAGGGCTCGGGCCCCAGCATTTT. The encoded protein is CASSSPSGLGPQHF.

CDR3 region: CASSSMPTSSGASQPQHF. The CDR3 nucleotides are TGTGCCAGCAGCTCCATGCCTACCTCGTCAGGGGCTAGTCAGCCCCAGCATTTT. The chain joins TRBV7-8 to TRBJ1-5, with a weak D call TRBD1 (6 bases). This CDR3 is built from 18 residues. The germline V and J ends were trimmed by 4 bases and 6 bases, with 25 bases remaining between them. Germline lookup yields CDR1 SGHVS and CDR2 FQNEAQ. The whole variable domain, remainder taken from reference TRBV7-8 and TRBJ1-5, is GAGVSQSPRYKVAKRGQDVALRCDPISGHVSLFWYQQALGQGPEFLTYFQNEAQLDKSGLPSDRFFAERPEGSVSTLKIQRTQQEDSAVYLCASSSMPTSSGASQPQHFGDGTRLSIL.